The entry below describes one TCR beta chain. This sample is part of a study of shared clonotypes between healthy human individuals. Sequencing was performed with immunoSEQ multiplex PCR; in TCRdb, only in-frame clones are kept and a portion is missing. The sample holds about 2.1 million clones, 85% to 95% seen once. Positively selected for CCR7, the CD45RO-negative cells used as naive CD8 cells excluded terminally differentiated effector memory CD45RA+ cells. This CDR3 spans 11 amino acids. Germline V lookup: CDR1 SEHNR, CDR2 FQNEAQ (reference sequence). V was cut by 1 base and J by 7 bases, with 2 bases left in between.

Sequenced input: naive CD8+ T cells from PBMCs. V usage is TRBV7-9 and J usage is TRBJ2-1; D is unresolved. This receptor was obtained from a man between 18 and 35 years old in good health. Some clones in this sample may be carry-over from other donors' samples. In DNA form, the CDR3 reads TGTGCCAGCAGCTTAGAGAATGAGCAGTTCTTC. Amino acid sequence: CASSLENEQFF. Using reference TRBV7-9 and TRBJ2-1 for the parts outside the CDR3, the full variable domain is DTGVSQNPRHKITKRGQNVTFRCDPISEHNRLYWYRQTLGQGPEFLTYFQNEAQLEKSRLLSDRFSAERPKGSFSTLEIQRTEQGDSAMYLCASSLENEQFFGPGTRLTVL.